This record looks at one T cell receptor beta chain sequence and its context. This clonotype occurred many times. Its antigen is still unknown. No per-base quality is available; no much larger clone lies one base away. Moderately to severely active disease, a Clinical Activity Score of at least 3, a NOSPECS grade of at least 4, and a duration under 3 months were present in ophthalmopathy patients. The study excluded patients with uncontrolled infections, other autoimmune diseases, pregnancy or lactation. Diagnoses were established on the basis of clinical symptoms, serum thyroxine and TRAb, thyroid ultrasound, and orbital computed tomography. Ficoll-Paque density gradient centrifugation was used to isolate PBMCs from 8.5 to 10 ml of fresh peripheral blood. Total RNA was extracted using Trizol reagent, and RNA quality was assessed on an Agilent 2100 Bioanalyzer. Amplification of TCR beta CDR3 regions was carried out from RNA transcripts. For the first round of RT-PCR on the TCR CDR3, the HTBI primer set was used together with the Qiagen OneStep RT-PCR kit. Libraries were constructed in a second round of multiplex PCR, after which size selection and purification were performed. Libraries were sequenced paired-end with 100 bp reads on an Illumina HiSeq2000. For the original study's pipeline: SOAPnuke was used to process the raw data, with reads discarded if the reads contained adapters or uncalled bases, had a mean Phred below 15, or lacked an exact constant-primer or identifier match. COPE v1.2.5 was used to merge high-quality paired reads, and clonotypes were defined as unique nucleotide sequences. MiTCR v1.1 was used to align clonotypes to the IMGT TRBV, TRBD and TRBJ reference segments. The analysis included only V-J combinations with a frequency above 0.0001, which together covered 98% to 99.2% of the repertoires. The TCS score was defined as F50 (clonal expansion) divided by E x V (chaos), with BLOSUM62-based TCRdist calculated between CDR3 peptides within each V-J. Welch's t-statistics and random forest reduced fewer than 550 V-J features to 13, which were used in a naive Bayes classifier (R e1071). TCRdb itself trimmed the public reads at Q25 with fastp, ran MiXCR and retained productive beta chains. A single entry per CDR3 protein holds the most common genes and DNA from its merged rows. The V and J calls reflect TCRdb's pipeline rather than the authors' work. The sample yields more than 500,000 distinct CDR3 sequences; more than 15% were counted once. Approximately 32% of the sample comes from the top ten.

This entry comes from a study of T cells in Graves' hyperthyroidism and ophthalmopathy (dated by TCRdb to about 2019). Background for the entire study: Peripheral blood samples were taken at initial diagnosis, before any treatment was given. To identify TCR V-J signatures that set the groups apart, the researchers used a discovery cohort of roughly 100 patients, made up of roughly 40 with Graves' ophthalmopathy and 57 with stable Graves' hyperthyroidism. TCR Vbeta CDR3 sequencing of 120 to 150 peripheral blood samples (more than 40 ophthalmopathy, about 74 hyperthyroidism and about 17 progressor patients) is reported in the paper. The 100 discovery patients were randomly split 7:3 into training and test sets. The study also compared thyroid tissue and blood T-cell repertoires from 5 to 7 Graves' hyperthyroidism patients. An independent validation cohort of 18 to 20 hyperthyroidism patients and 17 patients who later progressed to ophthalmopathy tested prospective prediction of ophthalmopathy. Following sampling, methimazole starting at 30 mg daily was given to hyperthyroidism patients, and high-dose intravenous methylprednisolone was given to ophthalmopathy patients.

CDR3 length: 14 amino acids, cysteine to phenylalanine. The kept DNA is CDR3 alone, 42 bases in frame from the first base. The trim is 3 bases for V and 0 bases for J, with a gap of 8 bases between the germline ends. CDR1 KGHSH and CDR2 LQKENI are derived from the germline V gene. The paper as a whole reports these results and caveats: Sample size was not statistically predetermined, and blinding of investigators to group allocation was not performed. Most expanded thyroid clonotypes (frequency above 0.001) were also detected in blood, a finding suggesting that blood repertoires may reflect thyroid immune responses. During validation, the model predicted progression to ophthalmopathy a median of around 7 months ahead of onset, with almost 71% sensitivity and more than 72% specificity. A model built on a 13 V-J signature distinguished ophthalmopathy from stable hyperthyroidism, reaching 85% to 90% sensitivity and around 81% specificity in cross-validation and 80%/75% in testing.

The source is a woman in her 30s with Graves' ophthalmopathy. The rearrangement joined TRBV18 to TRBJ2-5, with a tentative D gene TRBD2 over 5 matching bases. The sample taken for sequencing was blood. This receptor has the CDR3 CASSPSGNQETQYF. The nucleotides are TGTGCCAGCTCACCCTCGGGGAACCAAGAGACCCAGTACTTC.